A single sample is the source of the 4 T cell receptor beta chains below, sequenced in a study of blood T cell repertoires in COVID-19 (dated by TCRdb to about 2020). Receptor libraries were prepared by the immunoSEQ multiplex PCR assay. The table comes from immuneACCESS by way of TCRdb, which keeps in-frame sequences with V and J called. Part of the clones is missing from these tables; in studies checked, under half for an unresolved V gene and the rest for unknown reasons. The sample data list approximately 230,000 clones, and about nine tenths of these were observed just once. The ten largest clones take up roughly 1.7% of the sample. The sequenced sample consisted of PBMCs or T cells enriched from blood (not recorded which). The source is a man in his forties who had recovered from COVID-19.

The CDR3 here is CASSQDPAGGQRTQYF. CDR3 bases: TGTGCCAGCAGCCAAGATCCAGCGGGGGGGCAGCGGACCCAGTACTTC. V and J are TRBV4-2 and TRBJ2-5; 10 bases align to TRBD2. After removal of 0 bases from V and 7 bases from J, the junction contained 8 bases not matched to a gene. The CDR3 sequence is 16 residues long. The germline CDR1 and CDR2 sequences are LGHNA and YNFKEQ.

The CDR3: CASSELAGELFF. CDR3 DNA: TGTGCCAGCAGCGAGCTAGCCGGGGAGCTGTTTTTT. The gene calls are TRBV9 and TRBJ2-2; unclear D gene. CDR1 SGDLS and CDR2 YYNGEE come from the germline V gene. With 3 bases removed from V and 6 bases from J, the gap between germline ends came to 6 bases. This CDR3 comprises 12 residues.

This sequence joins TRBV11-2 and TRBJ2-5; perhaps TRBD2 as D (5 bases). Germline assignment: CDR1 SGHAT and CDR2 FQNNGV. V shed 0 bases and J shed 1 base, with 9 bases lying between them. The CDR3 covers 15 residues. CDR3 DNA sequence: TGTGCCAGCAGCTTAGATCGGGGAGTCCAAGAGACCCAGTACTTC. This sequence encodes CASSLDRGVQETQYF.

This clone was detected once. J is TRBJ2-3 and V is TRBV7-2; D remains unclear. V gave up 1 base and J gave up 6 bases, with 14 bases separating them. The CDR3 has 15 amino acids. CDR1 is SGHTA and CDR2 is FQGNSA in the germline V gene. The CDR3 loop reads CASSLESLGRDTQYF. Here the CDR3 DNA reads TGTGCCAGCAGCTTAGAGAGCCTGGGCCGCGATACGCAGTATTTT. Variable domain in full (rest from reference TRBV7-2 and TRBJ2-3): GAGVSQSPSNKVTEKGKDVELRCDPISGHTALYWYRQSLGQGLEFLIYFQGNSAPDKSGLPSDRFSAERTGGSVSTLTIQRTQQEDSAVYLCASSLESLGRDTQYFGPGTRLTVL.